This T cell receptor (beta chain) was sequenced in a study of identical twins. The germline V and J ends were trimmed by 2 bases and 2 bases, with 15 bases remaining between them. The CDR3 consists of 16 residues. Looked up from germline, CDR1 is SGHVS and CDR2 is FQNEAQ. TCRdb processed the 5' RACE reads anew with MiXCR; each CDR3 protein has one entry. This table holds about 920,000 distinct CDR3 sequences, 9% to 15% found once. This clonotype was recorded a few times. The sample also formed part of further work on yellow fever vaccine responses in identical twins.

The sequencing sample was made of PBMCs. The sequence came from a woman younger than 35 in good health. The gene calls are TRBV7-8 and TRBJ2-5; a possible D gene is TRBD1 (6 bases). The CDR3 DNA sequence: TGTGCCAGCAGCTTATGGGCCATTAGGGGGCAAGAGACCCAGTACTTC. Its protein product is CASSLWAIRGQETQYF.